This passage covers 6 T cell receptor beta chains from one sample sequenced in a study of blood T cell repertoires in COVID-19. Sequencing was performed with immunoSEQ multiplex PCR; in TCRdb, only in-frame clones are kept and a portion is missing. This sample carries 250,000 to 300,000 clones, more than 70% of them seen once, and the ten largest clones take roughly 5%. Sequenced sample: peripheral blood. These receptors came from an older man with acute or convalescent COVID-19.

This chain connects TRBV5-1 to TRBJ2-1, with D perhaps TRBD1 (6 bases). With 7 bases removed from V and 1 base from J, the gap between germline ends came to 15 bases. CDR3 size: 15 residues. The V gene's germline CDR1 is SGHRS and CDR2 YFSETQ. The CDR3 loop reads CASAANQGSYNEQFF. For the CDR3, the DNA is TGCGCCAGCGCGGCCAACCAGGGGTCCTACAATGAGCAGTTCTTC.

This clone has more than one count but fewer than ten. This chain uses TRBV4-1 with TRBJ2-3; TRBD2 aligns across 8 bases. This CDR3 is 18 amino acids long. The germline gives CDR1 MGHRA, CDR2 YSYEKL. J lost 0 bases, V lost 1 base, and 9 bases had no gene match. The CDR3 nucleotides read TGCGCCAGCAGCCAAGGGCCATCAAGCGGGAGTAGCACAGATACGCAGTATTTT. Translating it yields CASSQGPSSGSSTDTQYF.

This clone showed up just a few times. The rearrangement uses TRBV2 and TRBJ1-1; 7 nucleotides line up with TRBD1. This CDR3 spans 15 amino acids. Germline V gene data show CDR1 as SNHLY and CDR2 as FYNNEI. J was trimmed by 2 bases and V by 5 bases; bases with no gene match: 8. CDR3 loop: CASSRQGLPNTEAFF. CDR3 in DNA: TGTGCCAGCAGTAGACAGGGTTTGCCCAACACTGAAGCTTTCTTT. Full variable domain (missing parts from reference TRBV2 and TRBJ1-1): EPEVTQTPSHQVTQMGQEVILRCVPISNHLYFYWYRQILGQKVEFLVSFYNNEISEKSEIFDDQFSVERPDGSNFTLKIRSTKLEDSAMYFCASSRQGLPNTEAFFGQGTRLTVV.

The V and J genes are TRBV9 and TRBJ1-2; tentative D call: TRBD1 (5 bases). The V gene's germline CDR1 is SGDLS and CDR2 YYNGEE. The CDR3 is 14 amino acids. Trimming shortened V by 4 bases and J by 4 bases, and 14 bases separated the two germline ends. This CDR3 reads CASSNAGTIYGYTF. DNA for the CDR3: TGTGCCAGCAGCAACGCCGGGACTATCTATGGCTACACCTTC.

The chain carries TRBV5-4 and TRBJ2-3; possible D gene TRBD2, 6 bases. The germline V and J ends were trimmed by 2 bases and 1 base, with 14 bases remaining between them. The germline CDR1 and CDR2 sequences are SGHNT and YYREEE (reference sequence). This CDR3 spans 16 amino acids. The CDR3 region is CASSLEVPGGTDTQYF. The CDR3 DNA reads as TGTGCCAGCAGCTTAGAGGTGCCGGGGGGCACAGATACGCAGTATTTT.

The chain recombines TRBV5-1 with TRBJ2-7; a possible D gene is TRBD2 (6 bases). CDR1 and CDR2 from the germline V gene are SGHRS and YFSETQ. Trimming left V 3 bases short and J 3 bases short, with 13 bases between. This CDR3 comprises 14 residues. The CDR3 DNA follows: TGCGCCAGCAGCTCGACGACTAGGGTCTACGAGCAGTACTTC. Its protein product is CASSSTTRVYEQYF.